What follows are 7 T cell receptor beta chains derived from one specimen sequenced in a study of T cell repertoires in cytomegalovirus infection. These receptors' antigens are unknown. TCRdb itself ran the reads through MiXCR, one entry per CDR3 protein. The sample lists under 500,000 distinct CDR3 sequences; roughly 43% were seen once. Material: cultured PBMCs, obtained from culture after CMV antigen stimulation. These receptors were obtained from a human donor in good health (CMV status not recorded). Some clones in this sample may be carry-over from other donors' samples.

The genes are TRBV6-2 or TRBV6-3 and TRBJ2-7; TRBD2 might be the D (6 bases). This CDR3 comprises 12 residues. CDR1 is MNHEY, CDR2 SVGEGT, per germline. V was shortened by 6 bases and J by 1 base, with 7 bases between the two germline ends. The CDR3 DNA reads TGTGCCAGCAGGGACTATTCCTACGAGCAGTACTTC. This codes for CASRDYSYEQYF.

The DNA for the CDR3 is TGTGCCAGCAGCTTTAGGACAGTCAATCAGCCCCAGCATTTT. As protein: CASSFRTVNQPQHF. The chain employs TRBV7-8 and TRBJ1-5; possibly TRBD1 for D (6 bases). The CDR3 sequence is 14 residues long. V dropped 3 bases and J dropped 3 bases, with 9 bases sitting between them. The germline gives CDR1 SGHVS, CDR2 FQNEAQ.

V gene TRBV11-1 combines with J gene TRBJ2-1; 8 nucleotides align to TRBD2. The ends lost 6 bases at V and 6 bases at J; junction bases unmatched: 10. The CDR3 loop spans 15 amino acids. Germline V gene lookup returns CDR1 SGHAT and CDR2 FQDESV (reference sequence). For the CDR3, the DNA is TGTGCCAGCAGGCGCGGGGGGCTCGTTCTCAATGAGCAGTTCTTC. It encodes CASRRGGLVLNEQFF. Together with reference TRBV11-1 and TRBJ2-1, the CDR3 gives the full variable domain: EAEVAQSPRYKITEKSQAVAFWCDPISGHATLYWYRQILGQGPELLVQFQDESVVDDSQLPKDRFSAERLKGVDSTLKIQPAELGDSAMYLCASRRGGLVLNEQFFGPGTRLTVL.

This clonotype was observed once. Compared with germline, one end of the junction differs, possibly owing to a read error. The chain is built from TRBV7-2 and TRBJ2-3; 9 bases are shared with TRBD2. The CDR3 consists of 14 residues. Germline assignment: CDR1 SGHTA and CDR2 FQGNSA. The CDR3 DNA sequence: TGTGTCAGCAGCTCCCGTAGCGGGAGTGGACCACAGTATTTT. Its translation: CVSSSRSGSGPQYF.

This chain uses TRBV7-9 with TRBJ2-3, with 7 bases lining up with TRBD2. After removal of 5 bases from V and 2 bases from J, the junction contained 10 bases not matched to a gene. The CDR3 is made up of 16 amino acids. In germline, CDR1 is SEHNR, CDR2 FQNEAQ (reference sequence). The CDR3 DNA sequence: TGTGCCAGCAGCCCTACCCGGGACTACGACACAGATACGCAGTATTTT. Translation gives CASSPTRDYDTDTQYF.

The rearrangement links TRBV12-3 or TRBV12-4 to TRBJ1-1; no firm D call. V dropped 6 bases and J dropped 3 bases, with 8 bases sitting between them. The CDR3 is 12 residues long. CDR3 sequence (DNA): TGTGCCAGCAGATTATGGGACACTGAAGCTTTCTTT. It is translated as CASRLWDTEAFF.

This clonotype was counted many times. The chain employs TRBV7-2 and TRBJ2-3; no reliable D call. Germline assignment: CDR1 SGHTA and CDR2 FQGNSA. Between the trimmed V and J ends, which lost 2 bases and 2 bases, there was a span of 14 bases. The CDR3 spans 16 residues. CDR3 DNA sequence: TGTGCCAGCAGCTTAAGGTCAGGTAGTGCCACAGATACGCAGTATTTT. Its translation: CASSLRSGSATDTQYF.